This T cell receptor (beta chain) is from a study of Ad26.COV2.S vaccination and SARS-CoV-2 variants. As for treatment: around 19 received Ad26.COV2.S at low or high dose, single or two shots; a few received placebo; per-sample allocation not given. The study sampled participants on day 63 after the first vaccine or placebo injection. Study-level results: Spike-specific TCR breadth was greater in vaccine than placebo recipients.

For this clone: Antigen unknown.

The germline gives CDR1 SGHTA, CDR2 FQGTGA. Trimming left V 1 base short and J 2 bases short, with 4 bases between. The CDR3 length is 13 residues. Data came from immunoSEQ multiplex PCR; TCRdb stores just in-frame clones and leaves some out. Altogether some 340,000 clones are present, 70% to 90% being singletons, with the ten largest covering 2% to 2.5%. The source material was peripheral blood, sampled in a trial of Ad26.COV2.S vaccine versus placebo. This sequence originates from a person between 18 and 65 years old who received the Ad26.COV2.S COVID-19 vaccine or a placebo. V is TRBV7-3 and J is TRBJ2-3; no definite D call. As DNA, the CDR3 is TGTGCCAGCAGCTTAATGGCCACAGATACGCAGTATTTT. Amino acid sequence: CASSLMATDTQYF.